Following are 30 T cell receptor beta chains from one sample sequenced in a study of Graves' ophthalmopathy and Graves' hyperthyroidism. Scientists amplified the TCR beta CDR3 regions from RNA transcripts. The first-round RT-PCR employed HTBI primers together with the Qiagen OneStep RT-PCR kit. A multiplex PCR was then performed as the second round. Each CDR3 protein gets one entry after TCRdb re-called the multiplex PCR reads with MiXCR. The sample holds roughly 400,000 distinct CDR3 sequences, about a sixth seen once. Material for sequencing was peripheral blood. These receptors were collected from an adult woman with stable Graves' hyperthyroidism.

The sample holds many counts of this clonotype. This chain joins TRBV7-2 and TRBJ1-2; TRBD1 matches 9 bases. V gave up 5 bases and J gave up 4 bases; unmatched junction bases: 5. Germline V gene sequence: CDR1 SGHTA, CDR2 FQGNSA. CDR3 length equals 14 residues. CDR3 DNA sequence: TGTGCCAGCAGCCAACGACAGGGGGGCTATGGCTACACCTTC. This sequence encodes CASSQRQGGYGYTF.

The table lists this clonotype with many counts. V usage is TRBV12-3 or TRBV12-4 and J usage is TRBJ2-4; either TRBD1 or TRBD2 may fit D (5 bases each). The CDR3 length is 15 residues. Trimming pared 5 bases from V and 3 bases from J, leaving 14 bases between. Here the CDR3 DNA reads TGTGCCAGCAGTACCTCCGGGACGGACAAAAACATTCAGTACTTC. Translated, it gives CASSTSGTDKNIQYF.

This clonotype came up many times. This sequence joins TRBV28 and TRBJ1-6; 8 nucleotides align to TRBD1. J gave up 9 bases and V 2 bases, and 9 bases lay outside the gene matches. CDR3 length: 16 amino acids. CDR1 MDHEN and CDR2 SYDVKM come from the germline V gene. The CDR3 nucleotides are TGTGCCAGCAGTTTAATTGAGGGACAGGACGGTTCACCCCTCCACTTT. It yields the protein CASSLIEGQDGSPLHF.

This clonotype appeared many times. The chain has TRBV6-1 and TRBJ2-2; a possible D gene is TRBD2 (5 bases). Germline CDR1 and CDR2: MNHNS and SASEGT. V gave up 2 bases and J gave up 4 bases, with 8 bases separating them. The CDR3 loop spans 14 amino acids. CDR3 DNA sequence: TGTGCCAGCAGTGAAAGCGGTAGCACCGGGGAGCTGTTTTTT. It translates to CASSESGSTGELFF.

The rearrangement uses TRBV7-2 and TRBJ2-7; a weak D match, TRBD1 (5 bases). This CDR3 is 15 amino acids long. Trimming took off 3 bases at V and 2 bases at J, with 14 bases between the two ends. Germline lookup yields CDR1 SGHTA and CDR2 FQGNSA. CDR3 protein: CASSFGWGSAYEQYV. DNA for the CDR3: TGTGCCAGCAGCTTTGGCTGGGGCTCAGCCTACGAGCAGTACGTC.

As for this clonotype: Given a much more abundant clone one base away, this may be a read error. The V gene is TRBV12-3 or TRBV12-4, the J gene TRBJ2-2; 7 bases are a match to TRBD2. The CDR3 length is 18 residues. V trimming: 7 bases; J trimming: 7 bases; junction bases outside the gene matches: 21. Here the CDR3 reads CASTHGVPRREINGELFF. DNA of the CDR3: TGTGCCAGCACCCATGGAGTACCGAGGCGGGAGATTAACGGGGAGCTGTTTTTT.

A remark on this clonotype: The CDR3 ends on some other residue instead of the conserved phenylalanine or tryptophan, so this is likely a read error. The chain couples TRBV7-9 to TRBJ2-5, with 11 bases matching TRBD2. The CDR3 covers 16 residues. Germline V gene sequence: CDR1 SEHNR, CDR2 FQNEAQ (reference sequence). This chain's CDR3 is CASSPGTSGTQESQYY. The CDR3, as DNA: TGTGCCAGCAGCCCCGGGACTAGCGGTACGCAAGAGTCCCAGTACTAC.

The table lists this clonotype with a count of one. J is TRBJ2-7 and V is TRBV28, with D possibly TRBD1 on 6 matching bases. This CDR3 is built from 13 residues. V gave up 5 bases and J gave up 7 bases, with 15 bases separating them. CDR1 is MDHEN and CDR2 is SYDVKM in the germline V gene. The CDR3 region is CASSTPEGVEQYF. In nucleotides, the CDR3 is TGTGCCAGCAGTACCCCAGAGGGGGTTGAGCAGTACTTC.

In its sample, this clonotype was seen a few times. The rearrangement joins TRBV30 to TRBJ1-2; no definite D call. The CDR3 is made up of 13 amino acids. V lost 2 bases and J lost 2, with 9 bases in between. The V gene's germline CDR1 is GTSNPN and CDR2 SVGIG (reference sequence). CDR3 nucleotide sequence: TGTGCCTGGAGTTCGGTGCCGAACTATGGCTACACCTTC. Its translation: CAWSSVPNYGYTF. Based on the CDR3 plus reference TRBV30 and TRBJ1-2, the full variable domain is SQTIHQWPATLVQPVGSPLSLECTVEGTSNPNLYWYRQAAGRGLQLLFYSVGIGQISSEVPQNLSASRPQDRQFILSSKKLLLSDSGFYLCAWSSVPNYGYTFGSGTRLTVV.

The V gene is TRBV29-1, the J gene TRBJ2-5; 7 positions agree with TRBD2. J was trimmed by 5 bases and V by 4 bases; bases with no gene match: 4. Per the germline V gene, CDR1 is SQVTM and CDR2 is ANQGSEA. The CDR3 has 12 residues. CDR3 residues: CSVVSGGETQYF. In DNA, the CDR3 is TGCAGCGTTGTATCGGGAGGCGAGACCCAGTACTTC.

This clonotype was observed many times. The chain has TRBV6-5 and TRBJ1-2; D unclear. The germline V and J ends were trimmed by 8 bases and 4 bases, with 20 bases remaining between them. This CDR3 spans 15 amino acids. The germline gives CDR1 MNHEY, CDR2 SVGAGI. As DNA, the CDR3 is TGTGCCAGCCTCGCGTTGATCGCTGTCCCCTATGGCTACACCTTC. Translated: CASLALIAVPYGYTF.

This clonotype was seen ten or more times. V and J are TRBV6-5 and TRBJ2-2, with TRBD1 as a possible D gene (6 bases). Germline assignment: CDR1 MNHEY and CDR2 SVGAGI. Trimming left V 2 bases short and J 0 bases short, with 7 bases between. CDR3 length: 15 residues. The CDR3 region is CASSYRTANTGELFF. The DNA of the CDR3 is TGTGCCAGCAGTTACAGGACAGCGAACACCGGGGAGCTGTTTTTT.

This clonotype was observed many times. The chain employs TRBV12-3 or TRBV12-4 and TRBJ1-1, with D perhaps matching TRBD1 (6 bases). Trimming removed 7 bases from V and 12 bases from J, with 21 bases in between. The CDR3 has 13 residues. In nucleotides, the CDR3 is TGTGCCAGCACCCGAAACGGGGGGCAGGGAACTTTCTTT. Translated: CASTRNGGQGTFF.

This clonotype was recorded at least ten times. V usage is TRBV6-5 and J usage is TRBJ2-5; perhaps TRBD1 as D (5 bases). This CDR3 is 14 amino acids long. With 2 bases removed from V and 5 bases from J, the gap between germline ends came to 12 bases. Germline CDR1 and CDR2: MNHEY and SVGAGI. For the CDR3, the DNA is TGTGCCAGCAGTTACCCAGGGTCCCCGGAGACCCAGTACTTC. Translating gives CASSYPGSPETQYF.

This clonotype occurred a few times. The chain combines TRBV9 with TRBJ2-2; D is possibly TRBD1 (6 bases). This CDR3 has 15 amino acids. V gave up 4 bases and J gave up 5 bases, with 15 bases separating them. The germline V gene has CDR1 SGDLS and CDR2 YYNGEE. In DNA form, the CDR3 reads TGTGCCAGCAGCCCCGGGACAATAGCGACCGGGGAGCTGTTTTTT. Protein product: CASSPGTIATGELFF.

Ten or more counts support this clonotype. The J gene is TRBJ1-5, the V gene TRBV12-3 or TRBV12-4; 9 positions match TRBD1. The CDR3 contains 15 residues. V shed 2 bases and J 5 bases; nucleotides not matched to a gene: 4. CDR3 region: CASSLYRGRDQPQHF. The CDR3 DNA reads as TGTGCCAGCAGTTTATACAGGGGGCGCGATCAGCCCCAGCATTTT.

This clonotype appeared many times. The rearrangement links TRBV6-2 or TRBV6-3 to TRBJ1-2; 10 bases line up with TRBD1. In germline, CDR1 is MNHEY, CDR2 SVGEGT. Unmatched junction bases numbered 7, after V lost 6 bases and J lost 0 bases. This CDR3 is 16 amino acids long. CDR3: CASSGTGAVSNYGYTF. Written as DNA, the CDR3 is TGTGCCAGCAGCGGGACAGGGGCCGTCTCTAACTATGGCTACACCTTC.

As concerns this clonotype: At one end the junction does not follow the germline gene, possibly because of a read error. The chain employs TRBV20-1 and TRBJ1-5, with a tentative D call TRBD1 (6 bases). The CDR3 has 13 amino acids. The germline gives CDR1 DFQATT, CDR2 SNEGSKA (reference sequence). The CDR3 region is CSAIRGAYQPQHF. The CDR3 coding sequence is TGCAGTGCTATTCGGGGGGCCTATCAGCCTCAGCATTTT.

This clonotype has ten or more counts. V usage is TRBV29-1 and J usage is TRBJ2-5; TRBD1 might be the D (5 bases). Germline loops: CDR1 SQVTM, CDR2 ANQGSEA. The CDR3 has 13 residues. Trimming stripped 5 bases from V and 5 bases from J, with 15 bases between. The CDR3 region has the DNA TGCAGCGTTAAGGGGTTTTCTTCGGAGACCCAGTACTTC. Translated, it gives CSVKGFSSETQYF.

This clonotype has ten or more counts. A read error may produce the germline difference seen at one junction end. This chain uses TRBV6-5 with TRBJ2-7; no definite D call. The CDR3 loop spans 15 amino acids. Germline values: CDR1 MNHEY, CDR2 SVGAGI. CDR3 DNA sequence: TGTGCCGGCAGTTACTCTACGGAAAGGAGTTCCGAGCAGTACTTC. Its protein product is CAGSYSTERSSEQYF.

The chain has TRBV7-2 and TRBJ1-1; D gene unclear. Germline CDR1 SGHTA, CDR2 FQGNSA. The CDR3 covers 15 residues. Trimming removed 0 bases from V and 4 bases from J, with 12 bases in between. CDR3: CASSLAYGRSTEAFF. The CDR3 DNA reads TGTGCCAGCAGCTTAGCGTACGGTAGGAGCACTGAAGCTTTCTTT.

There are many counts of this clonotype. The V gene is TRBV29-1, the J gene TRBJ1-1, with 8 bases aligning to TRBD1. Germline CDR1 SQVTM, CDR2 ANQGSEA. This CDR3 is built from 13 residues. V was clipped by 5 bases and J by 1 base; unmatched bases: 3. The CDR3 loop is CSVHQGANTEAFF. CDR3 bases: TGCAGCGTTCACCAGGGGGCGAACACTGAAGCTTTCTTT. Combining the CDR3 with reference TRBV29-1 and TRBJ1-1 gives the whole variable domain SAVISQKPSRDICQRGTSLTIQCQVDSQVTMMFWYRQQPGQSLTLIATANQGSEATYESGFVIDKFPISRPNLTFSTLTVSNMSPEDSSIYLCSVHQGANTEAFFGQGTRLTVV.

This clonotype has a count of ten or more. This chain connects TRBV6-1 to TRBJ2-7; TRBD1 might be the D (6 bases). Between the trimmed V and J ends, which lost 0 bases and 5 bases, there was a span of 17 bases. Germline CDR1 MNHNS, CDR2 SASEGT. This CDR3 has 16 residues. The CDR3 loop reads CASSEADGRGGNEQYF. CDR3 nucleotide sequence: TGTGCCAGCAGTGAAGCGGATGGCAGGGGTGGGAACGAGCAGTACTTC.

This clonotype was found a few times. The chain employs TRBV18 and TRBJ2-7, with D perhaps TRBD1 (5 bases). CDR3 length equals 14 residues. CDR1 KGHSH and CDR2 LQKENI come from the germline V gene. Trimming removed 4 bases at V and 3 bases at J, with 13 bases between. In nucleotides, the CDR3 is TGTGCCAGCTCACGGCCGACCACAGGCTACGAGCAGTACTTC. This sequence encodes CASSRPTTGYEQYF.

The V and J genes are TRBV5-1 and TRBJ2-7; 7 bases align to TRBD1. The trim removed 4 bases at V and 7 bases at J, leaving 5 bases unmatched. CDR3 length: 12 amino acids. Germline CDR1 reads SGHRS; CDR2 reads YFSETQ. The CDR3 spells CASSVDRAEQYF. DNA of the CDR3: TGCGCCAGCAGCGTTGACAGGGCTGAGCAGTACTTC. Complete variable domain (other parts from reference TRBV5-1 and TRBJ2-7): KAGVTQTPRYLIKTRGQQVTLSCSPISGHRSVSWYQQTPGQGLQFLFEYFSETQRNKGNFPGRFSGRQFSNSRSEMNVSTLELGDSALYLCASSVDRAEQYFGPGTRLTVT.

The table lists this clonotype with many counts. The chain uses TRBV12-3 or TRBV12-4 and TRBJ1-5, with a possible D match to TRBD1 (6 bases). This CDR3 comprises 14 residues. Trimming left V 6 bases short and J 4 bases short, with 13 bases between. The CDR3 loop is CASRQGGGNQPQHF. CDR3 bases: TGTGCCAGCAGACAGGGCGGAGGAAATCAGCCCCAGCATTTT.

In its sample, this clonotype was seen a few times. With a much larger clone just one base away, this may be a read error. The genes are TRBV28 and TRBJ2-4, with a tentative D call TRBD2 (5 bases). There are 14 residues in the CDR3. Germline lookup yields CDR1 MDHEN and CDR2 SYDVKM. The CDR3 sequence is CASSLMGDKNIKYF. CDR3 bases: TGTGCCAGCAGTTTAATGGGAGACAAAAACATTAAGTACTTC.

This clonotype has ten or more counts. The gene calls are TRBV20-1 and TRBJ1-5; no definite D call. Germline V CDR1 and CDR2: DFQATT, SNEGSKA (reference sequence). The CDR3 has 15 residues. V was trimmed by 4 bases and J by 0 bases, leaving 13 bases between them. The CDR3 spells CSAILLRGSNQPQHF. Here the CDR3 DNA reads TGCAGTGCTATCCTGCTACGGGGTAGCAATCAGCCCCAGCATTTT.

As DNA, the CDR3 is TGTGCCAGCAGCTTATCCATATTATTGAACTATGGCTACACCTTC. It specifies CASSLSILLNYGYTF. The chain uses TRBV11-1 and TRBJ1-2, with D unresolved. V was pared by 2 bases and J by 2 bases, with 12 bases between. This CDR3 contains 15 residues. From germline, CDR1 is SGHAT and CDR2 FQDESV (reference sequence). Filled out from reference TRBV11-1 and TRBJ1-2, the complete variable domain reads EAEVAQSPRYKITEKSQAVAFWCDPISGHATLYWYRQILGQGPELLVQFQDESVVDDSQLPKDRFSAERLKGVDSTLKIQPAELGDSAMYLCASSLSILLNYGYTFGSGTRLTVV.

This clonotype was detected ten times or more. The J gene is TRBJ1-1, the V gene TRBV6-1; no definite D call. CDR3 length: 13 residues. In germline, CDR1 is MNHNS, CDR2 SASEGT. V dropped 6 bases and J dropped 0 bases, with 8 bases sitting between them. The CDR3 here is CASRDEMNTEAFF. DNA for the CDR3: TGTGCCAGCAGGGACGAGATGAACACTGAAGCTTTCTTT.